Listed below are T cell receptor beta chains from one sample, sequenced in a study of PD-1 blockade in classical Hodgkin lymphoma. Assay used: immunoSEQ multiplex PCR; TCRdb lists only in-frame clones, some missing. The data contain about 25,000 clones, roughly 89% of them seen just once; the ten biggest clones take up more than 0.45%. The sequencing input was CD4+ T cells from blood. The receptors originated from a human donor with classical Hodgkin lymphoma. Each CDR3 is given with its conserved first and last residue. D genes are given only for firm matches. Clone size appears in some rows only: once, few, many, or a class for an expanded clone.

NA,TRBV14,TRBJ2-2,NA,TGTGCCAGCAGCCAAGACAGCACCGGGGAGCTGTTTTTT,CASSQDSTGELFF
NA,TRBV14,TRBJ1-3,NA,TGTGCCAGCAGCCTATACCTCTCTGGAAACACCATATATTTT,CASSLYLSGNTIYF
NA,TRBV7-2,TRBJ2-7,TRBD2,TGTGCCAGCAGCATGCTCCTAGCGGGGGTCCCCTACGAGCAGTACTTC,CASSMLLAGVPYEQYF
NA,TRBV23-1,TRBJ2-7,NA,TGCGCCAGCAGCCAGGAAAGGGAGCAGTACTTC,CASSQEREQYF
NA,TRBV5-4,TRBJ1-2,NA,TGTGCCAGCAGCTTGCAGGGGTCCGACGGCTACACCTTC,CASSLQGSDGYTF
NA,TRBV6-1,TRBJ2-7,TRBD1,TGTGCCAGCAGCCGGGACAGCTACTACGAGCAGTACTTC,CASSRDSYYEQYF
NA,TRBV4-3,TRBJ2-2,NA,TGCGCCAGCAGCCTTCTAGGGAGTAGCACCGGGGAGCTGTTTTTT,CASSLLGSSTGELFF
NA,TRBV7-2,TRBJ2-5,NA,TGTGCCAGCAGTGGGGTGAGGACCCAGTACTTC,CASSGVRTQYF
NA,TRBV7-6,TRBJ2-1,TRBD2,TGTGCCAGCAGCCGAGCGCACGGGACTAACAATGAGCAGTTCTTC,CASSRAHGTNNEQFF
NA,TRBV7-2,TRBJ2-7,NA,TGTGCCAGCAGCTTAGTCCCCAGGAACGAGCAGTACTTC,CASSLVPRNEQYF
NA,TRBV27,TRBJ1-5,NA,TGTGCCAGCAGTTTACTATCACGGACACCGTATAGCAATCAGCCCCAGCATTTT,CASSLLSRTPYSNQPQHF
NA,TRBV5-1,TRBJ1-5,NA,TGCGCCAGCAGTTTACGCAGGGGAAAAATTCAGCCCCAGCATTTT,CASSLRRGKIQPQHF
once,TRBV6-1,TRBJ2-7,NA,TGTGCCAGCTGTAGAATGGCCGCGGCCTACGAGCAGTACTTC,CASCRMAAAYEQYF
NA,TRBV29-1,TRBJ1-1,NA,TGCAGCGTTGAAAGACCGCTGAACACTGAAGCTTTCTTT,CSVERPLNTEAFF
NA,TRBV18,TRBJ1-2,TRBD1,TGTGCCAGCTCACCATTACCCCGACAGGGGCTAAAAACCTATGGCTACACCTTC,CASSPLPRQGLKTYGYTF
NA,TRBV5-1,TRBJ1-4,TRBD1,TGCGCCAGCAGCCTCAGGACAGGAAATGAAAAACTGTTTTTT,CASSLRTGNEKLFF
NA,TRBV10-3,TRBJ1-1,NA,TGTGCCATCAGTGAGGGGGATGAAGCTTTCTTT,CAISEGDEAFF
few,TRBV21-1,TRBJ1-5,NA,TGTGCCAGCAGCCGACAGAGTGCTAATCAGCCCCAGCATTTT,CASSRQSANQPQHF
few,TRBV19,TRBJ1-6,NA,TGTGCCAGTACCCATGGTTTCCGCAGGGACAATTCACCCCTCCACTTT,CASTHGFRRDNSPLHF
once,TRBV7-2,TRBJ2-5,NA,TGTGCCAGCAGCTTATTCGGAGAGACCCAGTACTTC,CASSLFGETQYF
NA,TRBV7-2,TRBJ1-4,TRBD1,TGTGCCAGCAGCTTAGGGGACAGGGGGGCTAATGAAAAACTGTTTTTT,CASSLGDRGANEKLFF
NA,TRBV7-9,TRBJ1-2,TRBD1,TGTGCCAGCAGCTTAGATAAAGGGACAGGGAATGGCTACACCTTC,CASSLDKGTGNGYTF
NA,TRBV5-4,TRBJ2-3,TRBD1,TGTGCCAGCAGCACCCGGACAGGGGGATATCCAGATACGCAGTATTTT,CASSTRTGGYPDTQYF
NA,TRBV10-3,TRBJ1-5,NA,TGTGCCATCAGTGAGTCTCAGGCCTTGCGTAGGAGTCAGCCCCAGCATTTT,CAISESQALRRSQPQHF
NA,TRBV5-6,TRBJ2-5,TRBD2,TGTGCCAGCAGCTTGGAGGTTAGCGGGGAAGAGACCCAGTACTTC,CASSLEVSGEETQYF
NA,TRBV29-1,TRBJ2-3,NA,TGCAGCGTTGACACCACAGATACGCAGTATTTT,CSVDTTDTQYF
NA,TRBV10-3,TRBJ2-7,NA,TGTGCCATCAGTGAGTCGAGGGGGTATAACTACGAGCAGTACTTC,CAISESRGYNYEQYF
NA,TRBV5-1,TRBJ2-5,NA,TGCGCCAGCAGACGGGACAACCCGAGAGTGGAGACCCAGTACTTC,CASRRDNPRVETQYF
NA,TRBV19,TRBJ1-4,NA,TGTGCCAGTAGTATACAGGCAACTAATGAAAAACTGTTTTTT,CASSIQATNEKLFF
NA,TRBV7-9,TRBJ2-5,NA,TGTGCCAGCAGCTTAGGCGTGGGTCTCCCGGCCTACCAAGAGACCCAGTACTTC,CASSLGVGLPAYQETQYF